This is a list of T cell receptor beta chains from one sample in a study of preoperative IRX-2 immunotherapy in early breast cancer. Here immunoSEQ multiplex PCR was the method, and the copy in TCRdb shows in-frame clones only, minus some. This table has some 30,000 clones, nearly 90% appearing once. Collection took place from a patient treated with IRX-2 immunotherapy. These receptors originate from a human donor with breast cancer. The CDR3 runs from the conserved cysteine through the conserved F or W. Fields, in order: J gene, clone size, D gene, V gene, CDR3 protein, CDR3 DNA. The D gene is left open where the match is weak. Expanded clones are given a class, and other clones once, few, many or no size at all.

>TRBJ2-6|.|.|TRBV11-2
CASSLPCKQQSRANVLTF
TGTGCCAGCAGCCTTCCGTGCAAGCAACAAAGTCGGGCCAACGTCCTGACTTTC
>TRBJ1-1|.|.|TRBV5-1
CASSLGRGNQENTEAFF
TGCGCCAGCAGCTTGGGAAGGGGGAATCAGGAGAACACTGAAGCTTTCTTT
>TRBJ1-6|.|.|TRBV4-3
CASSQDQRASPLHF
TGCGCCAGCAGCCAAGATCAAAGGGCTTCGCCCCTCCACTTT
>TRBJ2-1|.|.|TRBV11-2
CASSLEGRTISYNEQFF
TGTGCCAGCAGCTTAGAAGGCAGGACTATCTCCTACAATGAGCAGTTCTTC
>TRBJ1-3|.|.|TRBV30
CAWSNFEVPGNTIYF
TGTGCCTGGAGTAATTTTGAGGTCCCGGGAAACACCATATATTTT
>TRBJ2-2|.|TRBD2|TRBV6-1
CASSESTSGVFANTGELFF
TGTGCCAGCAGTGAATCGACTAGCGGGGTCTTCGCGAACACCGGGGAGCTGTTTTTT
>TRBJ2-7|.|TRBD1|TRBV20-1
CSARTGYEQYF
TGCAGTGCTAGGACAGGGTACGAGCAGTACTTC
>TRBJ1-4|.|.|TRBV19
CASRRETATNEKLFF
TGTGCCAGTAGGAGAGAGACAGCAACTAATGAAAAACTGTTTTTT
>TRBJ2-7|.|.|TRBV5-3
CARSLACSEQYF
TGTGCCAGAAGCTTGGCCTGTAGCGAGCAGTACTTC
>TRBJ1-2|.|.|TRBV23-1
CASSQCYKVTGYGYTF
TGCGCCAGCAGTCAATGTTATAAGGTCACAGGCTATGGCTACACCTTC
>TRBJ2-2|.|TRBD2|TRBV5-5
CASRSLAGETGELFF
TGTGCCAGCAGATCCTTAGCGGGCGAGACCGGGGAGCTGTTTTTT
>TRBJ2-1|.|.|TRBV18
CASSGGLSYNEQFF
TGTGCCAGCTCCGGGGGACTCTCCTACAATGAGCAGTTCTTC
>TRBJ1-2|.|.|TRBV15
CATNPTGTNYGYTF
TGTGCCACCAACCCGACAGGAACGAACTATGGCTACACCTTC
>TRBJ1-5|.|TRBD1|TRBV19
CASSITGQGANQPQHF
TGTGCCAGTAGTATAACAGGACAGGGGGCAAATCAGCCCCAGCATTTT
>TRBJ1-4|once|.|TRBV4-3
CASSQGQGDEKLFF
TGCGCCAGCAGCCAAGGGCAGGGTGATGAAAAACTGTTTTTT
>TRBJ1-4|.|.|TRBV5-4
CASSPGGVREKLFF
TGTGCCAGCAGCCCGGGGGGGGTTAGGGAAAAACTGTTTTTT
>TRBJ2-3|.|.|TRBV5-6
CASSLGGTDTQYF
TGTGCCAGCAGCTTGGGAGGCACAGATACGCAGTATTTT
>TRBJ2-5|.|.|TRBV2
CASSLRDQTQYF
TGTGCCAGCAGTCTCAGGGATCAGACCCAGTACTTC
>TRBJ1-1|.|TRBD1|TRBV27
CASSPPMTGGKTEAFF
TGTGCCAGCAGCCCCCCAATGACAGGGGGCAAGACTGAAGCTTTCTTT
>TRBJ1-1|.|.|TRBV5-4
CASSLVVSTEAFF
TGTGCCAGCAGCTTGGTAGTCAGCACTGAAGCTTTCTTT
>TRBJ1-3|.|.|TRBV11-2
CASTGQISGNTIYF
TGTGCCAGCACCGGACAGATCTCTGGAAACACCATATATTTT
>TRBJ2-7|.|.|TRBV4-3
CASSQEVQLLYEQYF
TGCGCCAGCAGCCAAGAAGTGCAACTGCTATACGAGCAGTACTTC
>TRBJ2-2|.|TRBD1|TRBV29-1
CSARTGRRELFF
TGCAGCGCTAGGACAGGGCGGAGGGAGCTGTTTTTT
>TRBJ2-1|.|TRBD2|TRBV10-3
CAIRPAGESNEQFF
TGTGCCATCAGGCCAGCGGGGGAATCGAATGAGCAGTTCTTC
>TRBJ2-7|.|TRBD2|TRBV7-6
CASSRSGASYEQYF
TGTGCCAGCAGCCGTAGCGGGGCCTCCTACGAGCAGTACTTC
>TRBJ2-1|few|.|TRBV11-2
CASSLDLEQFF
TGTGCCAGCAGCTTAGATCTAGAGCAGTTCTTC
>TRBJ1-1|.|.|TRBV18
CASSPGQKMTEAFF
TGTGCCAGCTCACCGGGACAAAAGATGACTGAAGCTTTCTTT
>TRBJ1-2|few|.|TRBV5-6
CASSSGQFYGYTF
TGTGCCAGCAGCTCCGGACAGTTCTATGGCTACACCTTC
>TRBJ2-2|.|TRBD1|TRBV4-2
CASSQDPGQGSYTGELFF
TGTGCCAGCAGCCAAGACCCCGGACAGGGCAGCTACACCGGGGAGCTGTTTTTT
>TRBJ1-4|.|TRBD1|TRBV30
CAWSVLGTGGEKLFF
TGTGCCTGGAGTGTACTCGGGACAGGGGGTGAAAAACTGTTTTTT
>TRBJ1-6|.|.|TRBV6-1
CASSSGPYNSPLHF
TGTGCCTCCTCCAGCGGTCCCTATAATTCACCCCTCCACTTT
>TRBJ1-2|once|.|TRBV20-1
CSAVRPLGYTF
TGCAGTGCTGTAAGACCACTTGGCTACACCTTC
>TRBJ2-7|.|TRBD2|TRBV5-1
CASSFGLAGISGEQYF
TGCGCCAGCAGCTTCGGTCTAGCGGGAATCTCCGGCGAGCAGTACTTC
>TRBJ2-2|.|TRBD2|TRBV7-9
CASSRSGRFTGELFF
TGTGCCAGCAGCCGTAGCGGGAGGTTCACCGGGGAGCTGTTTTTT
>TRBJ2-3|.|.|TRBV27
CASSLGSSPDTQYF
TGTGCCAGCAGTTTAGGGTCTAGCCCAGATACGCAGTATTTT
>TRBJ1-1|.|.|TRBV4-3
CASSQDRFTEAFF
TGCGCCAGCAGCCAAGACAGGTTCACTGAAGCTTTCTTT
>TRBJ1-1|.|.|TRBV7-2
CASSSPGGRRNTEAFF
TGTGCCAGCAGCTCCCCCGGGGGTAGGCGAAACACTGAAGCTTTCTTT
>TRBJ2-1|.|TRBD2|TRBV10-1
CASNFSGGWNNEQFF
TGCGCCAGCAATTTTAGCGGGGGGTGGAACAATGAGCAGTTCTTC
>TRBJ1-5|.|TRBD1|TRBV25-1
CASSRKGAGNQPQHF
TGTGCCAGCAGTAGGAAGGGGGCTGGCAATCAGCCCCAGCATTTT
>TRBJ2-5|.|TRBD2|TRBV5-1
CASSGGLAGVGETQYF
TGCGCCAGCAGCGGGGGACTAGCGGGAGTGGGAGAGACCCAGTACTTC
>TRBJ2-2|.|.|TRBV19
CASSIAGGLGGELFF
TGTGCCAGTAGTATAGCAGGCGGGCTAGGCGGGGAGCTGTTTTTT
>TRBJ2-4|.|.|TRBV28
CASSLFQRDNKNIQYF
TGTGCCAGCAGTTTATTCCAGCGGGACAACAAAAACATTCAGTACTTC
>TRBJ2-2|.|TRBD2|TRBV5-1
CASSSAGGPDTGELFF
TGCGCCAGCAGTTCGGCGGGGGGGCCGGACACCGGGGAGCTGTTTTTT
>TRBJ2-7|once|.|TRBV28
CASSSGQSYEQYF
TGTGCCAGCAGCAGTGGACAGTCCTACGAGCAGTACTTC
>TRBJ2-3|.|.|TRBV5-1
CASSLLVFRRGRTDTQYF
TGCGCCAGCAGCTTGTTGGTTTTTCGTCGGGGGAGAACAGATACGCAGTATTTT
>TRBJ2-3|.|TRBD1|TRBV28
CASRNTGADTQYF
TGTGCCAGCAGAAATACAGGGGCAGATACGCAGTATTTT
>TRBJ1-1|.|.|TRBV27
CASSLRTGVEAFF
TGTGCCAGCAGTTTAAGAACGGGGGTTGAAGCTTTCTTT
>TRBJ2-5|.|.|TRBV28
CASSFPGLYQETQYF
TGTGCCAGCAGTTTCCCTGGATTGTACCAAGAGACCCAGTACTTC
>TRBJ1-2|.|.|TRBV12-5
CASGNRVLGYTF
TGTGCTAGTGGGAACAGGGTCTTAGGCTACACCTTC
>TRBJ2-1|.|.|TRBV5-1
CASSFWGGNEQFF
TGCGCCAGCAGCTTCTGGGGTGGCAATGAGCAGTTCTTC
>TRBJ2-7|.|.|TRBV29-1
CSVEDGLASSYEQYF
TGCAGCGTTGAAGATGGTCTAGCGAGCTCCTACGAGCAGTACTTC
>TRBJ2-7|.|.|TRBV19
CASSLGGWYEQYF
TGTGCCAGTAGCCTAGGGGGATGGTACGAGCAGTACTTC
>TRBJ2-1|.|.|TRBV2
CASSDGPSNEQFF
TGTGCCAGCAGTGACGGACCCTCCAATGAGCAGTTCTTC
>TRBJ2-1|.|.|TRBV6-1
CASSVQEGWARVDEQFF
TGTGCCAGCAGTGTCCAAGAAGGGTGGGCTAGGGTCGATGAGCAGTTCTTC
>TRBJ1-1|few|TRBD1|TRBV5-4
CASSLINRQGGRPFF
TGTGCCAGCAGCTTAATCAATCGACAGGGCGGACGCCCTTTCTTT